This T cell receptor (beta chain) stems from a study of blood T cells in healthy people across ages. Germline lookup yields CDR1 LGHNA and CDR2 YNFKEQ. This CDR3 has 13 amino acids. V lost 3 bases and J 5 bases, leaving 11 bases between the germline ends. In its sample, this clonotype was seen a few times. A J-beta primer mix and a sample-barcoded 5' primer were used in a second PCR of about 6 to 12 cycles. TCRdb re-called the 5' RACE reads with MiXCR, one entry per CDR3 protein. The sample holds hundreds of thousands of distinct CDR3 sequences, 20% to 30% seen once. These data were likewise used in another study, on T cells of mothers and their children.

The receptor was derived from a boy aged 10-17 years in good health. The sequencing sample was made of blood. This chain connects TRBV4-2 to TRBJ2-7; unclear D gene. The CDR3 nucleotides are TGTGCCAGCAGCCATCGGGCAGGCGACGAGCAGTACTTC. This gives the protein CASSHRAGDEQYF.